Listed below are T cell receptor beta chains from one sample, sequenced in a study of blood T cells in healthy people across ages. TCRdb re-derived calls from the 5' RACE reads in MiXCR, one entry per CDR3 protein. This table holds some 760,000 distinct CDR3 sequences, around 25% found once. These data also formed part of another study, on T cells of mothers and their children.

Sequenced material: blood. These receptors were obtained from a boy between 10 and 17 years old in good health. CDR3s include the opening cysteine and the closing phenylalanine or tryptophan. The order of the fields is V gene, D gene, J gene, clone size, CDR3 DNA, CDR3 protein. D genes are given only for firm matches. Clone size is not always given. Where it is, it says once, few, many or a class for expanded clones.

TRBV7-2	TRBD2	TRBJ2-1	few	TGTGCCAGCAGCCCCTCAGCGGGAGCCTACAATGAGCAGTTCTTC	CASSPSAGAYNEQFF
TRBV6-2/TRBV6-3	NA	TRBJ2-3	few	TGTGCCAGCAGTTACTCGATACCGACAGATACGCAGTATTTT	CASSYSIPTDTQYF
TRBV20-1	NA	TRBJ2-7	NA	TGCAGTGCTAGAGGCTTAGCGGAGTCCCCCTACGAGCAGTACTTC	CSARGLAESPYEQYF
TRBV2	NA	TRBJ1-1	NA	TGTGCCAGCAGTGAAATAGAGCCAGGACGTGGGTTGAACACTGAAGCTTTCTTT	CASSEIEPGRGLNTEAFF
TRBV6-5	TRBD2	TRBJ2-2	NA	TGTGCCAGCAGTTCAAGCGGGAAGAACACCGGGGAGCTGTTTTTT	CASSSSGKNTGELFF
TRBV2	NA	TRBJ1-1	NA	TGTGCCGGTTCCGGGACGGGGAACACTGAAGCTTTCTTT	CAGSGTGNTEAFF
TRBV2	NA	TRBJ1-1	NA	TGTGCCAGCAGTGAAGCGCTTTACAACGTTAAGGACAGCCTGAACACTGAAGCTTTCTTT	CASSEALYNVKDSLNTEAFF
TRBV7-2	NA	TRBJ2-7	NA	TGTGCCAGCAGCTTAGTGAGGGACAACCCTCTCTACGAGCAGTACTTC	CASSLVRDNPLYEQYF
TRBV7-9	NA	TRBJ2-3	few	TGTGCCAGCAGCTTGGCCAGCCGCTTAGATACGCAGTATTTT	CASSLASRLDTQYF
TRBV27	NA	TRBJ2-2	few	TGTGCCAGCAGTTTTCTCGGGGGCACCGGGGAGCTGTTTTTT	CASSFLGGTGELFF
TRBV6-5	NA	TRBJ2-1	few	TGTGCCAGCAGTCCGGGACCAGCCACCTACAATGAGCAGTTCTTC	CASSPGPATYNEQFF
TRBV4-1	NA	TRBJ1-2	NA	TGCGCCAGCAGACAAACAGGGAACTATGGCTACACCTTC	CASRQTGNYGYTF
TRBV12-5	TRBD2	TRBJ2-3	NA	TGTGCTAGTGGGGAAGCGGGGAGCTCGACAGATACGCAGTATTTT	CASGEAGSSTDTQYF
TRBV7-2	TRBD2	TRBJ2-7	NA	TGTGCCAGCAGCCTCGTACTAGCGATCTACGAGCAGTACTTC	CASSLVLAIYEQYF
TRBV20-1	NA	TRBJ2-7	few	TGCAGTGATCCGAAGTTCAGGGTCTACGCGCAGTACTTC	CSDPKFRVYAQYF
TRBV29-1	NA	TRBJ2-5	few	TGCAGCGTCGGTAACACAGGGAGCCAAGAGACCCAGTACTTC	CSVGNTGSQETQYF
TRBV13	NA	TRBJ2-1	NA	TGTGCCAGTAGCTTAAAATACAATGAGCAGTTCTTC	CASSLKYNEQFF
TRBV7-2	NA	TRBJ1-5	NA	TGTGCCAGCAGCTCCGGACAAAACAATCAGCCCCAGCATTTT	CASSSGQNNQPQHF
TRBV7-2	NA	TRBJ2-7	NA	TGTGCCAGCAGCACCCGACAGGCATTAGCCTACGAGCAGTACTTC	CASSTRQALAYEQYF
TRBV12-5	NA	TRBJ1-1	few	TGTGCTAGTGGTTTTGCTGGTGGAGCTTTCTTT	CASGFAGGAFF
TRBV5-1	NA	TRBJ2-2	few	TGCGCCAGCAGCCCCTTCAGGGATACCGGGGAGCTGTTTTTT	CASSPFRDTGELFF
TRBV7-2	TRBD1	TRBJ2-1	few	TGTGCCAGCAGCCTTAGACAGGGGGTAGGGAATGAGCAGTTCTTC	CASSLRQGVGNEQFF
TRBV7-9	TRBD2	TRBJ2-4	NA	TGTGCCAGCAGCTTTGATTTAGCGGGAGCCAAAAACATTCAGTACTTC	CASSFDLAGAKNIQYF
TRBV7-2	NA	TRBJ2-7	few	TGTGCCAGCAGCCCCGACAGGGCGGGACTCGACGAGCAGTACTTC	CASSPDRAGLDEQYF
TRBV5-1	NA	TRBJ2-1	NA	TGCGCCAGCAGCTTGGTGCGGGGTAGATACAATGAGCAGTTCTTC	CASSLVRGRYNEQFF
TRBV20-1	NA	TRBJ2-3	few	TGCAGTGCTAGAGATCTCCGCGGAAACACAGATACGCAGTATTTT	CSARDLRGNTDTQYF
TRBV20-1	TRBD2	TRBJ2-7	NA	TGCAGTGCTAGTGAAGGACTAGCGGGAGACGAGCAGTACTTC	CSASEGLAGDEQYF
TRBV9	NA	TRBJ2-5	few	TGTGCCAGCAGCGGTGACGGCCAGACCCAGTACTTC	CASSGDGQTQYF
TRBV10-3	NA	TRBJ1-2	NA	TGTGCCATCAGTGAGTCGCTGGGCATCGGCTACACCTTC	CAISESLGIGYTF
TRBV20-1	TRBD2	TRBJ2-3	few	TGCAGTGCCATCGGACTAGCGGGAGGGCCAACAGATACGCAGTATTTT	CSAIGLAGGPTDTQYF
TRBV14	NA	TRBJ2-3	many	TGTGCCAGCAGCCCGGGACTTTACACAGATACGCAGTATTTT	CASSPGLYTDTQYF
TRBV13	TRBD1	TRBJ2-7	NA	TGTGCCAGCAGCTTAAGAGCGTGGGGACAGGTCTCCTACGAGCAGTACTTC	CASSLRAWGQVSYEQYF
TRBV12-3/TRBV12-4	TRBD1	TRBJ2-3	NA	TGTGCCAGCAGTTTATATGAAGGGGGCACAGATGCGCAATATTTT	CASSLYEGGTDAQYF